This T cell receptor beta chain derives from a study of cytomegalovirus exposure and HLA in healthy donors. General study points: In an earlier analysis, productive rearrangement rates for most beta V segments clustered near 90% or 30%.

Only one count was recorded for this clone. Its antigen is not known. Germline assignment: CDR1 LNHDA and CDR2 SQIVND (reference sequence). Trimming cost V 6 bases and J 1 base; bases outside gene matches: 5. This CDR3 contains 16 residues. In nominal health when sampled, donors likely had unrecorded immune exposures nonetheless. With 60 Vbeta and 13 Jbeta primers, the PCR was carried out. TCRdb's table, derived via immunoSEQ multiplex PCR, lists solely in-frame clones and lacks some. In the table there are around 200,000 clones, around 80% of which are singletons. The receptor's source is a girl aged 2-10 years in good health and CMV-seropositive. Sequencing was done on a sample of PBMCs. The chain recombines TRBV19 with TRBJ2-5; 13 bases map to TRBD2. The CDR3 coding sequence is TGTGCCAGTAGACCCGGGACTAGCGGGATCCAAGAGACCCAGTACTTC. It is translated as CASRPGTSGIQETQYF. Full variable domain (missing parts from reference TRBV19 and TRBJ2-5): DGGITQSPKYLFRKEGQNVTLSCEQNLNHDAMYWYRQDPGQGLRLIYYSQIVNDFQKGDIAEGYSVSREKKESFPLTVTSAQKNPTAFYLCASRPGTSGIQETQYFGPGTRLLVL.